These 16 T cell receptor beta chains were sequenced from one sample in a study of shared clonotypes between healthy human individuals. The repertoire was sequenced with immunoSEQ multiplex PCR; TCRdb's copy has only in-frame clones and lacks some. The sample has 2 million to 2.5 million clones, 90% to 96% seen once. The sequencing input was naive CD4+ T cells sorted from blood. Subset of the sample: CD45RA+ positively selected. The receptors derive from a man aged 18 to 29 in good health.

This clone has only one observation. This rearrangement joins TRBV6-5 to TRBJ2-7; D unclear. V was clipped by 0 bases and J by 5 bases, with 14 bases between them. The length of the CDR3 is 15 residues. Per germline, CDR1 MNHEY and CDR2 SVGAGI. The CDR3 nucleotides read TGTGCCAGCAGTTACTCCCGCGGAGTTAGAGACGAGCAGTACTTC. It translates to CASSYSRGVRDEQYF.

The chain recombines TRBV5-4 with TRBJ2-2; TRBD2 is a possible D gene (5 bases). The germline gives CDR1 SGHNT, CDR2 YYREEE (reference sequence). The CDR3 has 14 amino acids. V dropped 7 bases and J dropped 1 base, with 11 bases sitting between them. CDR3 sequence (DNA): TGTGCCAGCCGGGCTAGCAGGAACACCGGGGAGCTGTTTTTT. It encodes CASRASRNTGELFF.

This clone was recorded only once. This rearrangement joins TRBV28 to TRBJ1-2, with D unclear. The V gene's germline CDR1 is MDHEN and CDR2 SYDVKM. V was clipped by 3 bases and J by 2 bases, with 13 bases between them. This CDR3 has 15 amino acids. The CDR3 spells CASSFRRGGNYGYTF. CDR3 DNA: TGTGCCAGCAGTTTCAGGCGGGGAGGGAACTATGGCTACACCTTC.

The chain has TRBV6-1 and TRBJ1-2; the D is unclear. The CDR3 has 13 residues. Trimming stripped 1 base from V and 4 bases from J, with 7 bases between. Germline V gene lookup returns CDR1 MNHNS and CDR2 SASEGT. The chain's CDR3 is CASSEGAFYGYTF. The CDR3 nucleotides are TGTGCCAGCAGTGAAGGGGCATTCTATGGCTACACCTTC.

The gene calls are TRBV28 and TRBJ1-2; 7 nucleotides match TRBD1. CDR3 length equals 14 residues. V was pared by 5 bases and J by 3 bases, with 6 bases of the junction left unmatched. The germline V gene has CDR1 MDHEN and CDR2 SYDVKM. For the CDR3, the DNA is TGTGCCAGCAGTCACCGACAGGGCTACTATGGCTACACCTTC. Encoded protein: CASSHRQGYYGYTF.

The V and J genes are TRBV5-8 and TRBJ2-7; D is unresolved. CDR3 length equals 15 residues. CDR1 SGHTS and CDR2 YDEGEE come from the germline V gene. Deletions cut 4 bases from V and 7 bases from J, with 21 bases between. CDR3 region: CASSVSKLDLKEQYF. CDR3 in DNA: TGTGCCAGCAGCGTGAGCAAGCTCGACTTGAAGGAGCAGTACTTC.

CDR3 nucleotide sequence: TGCGCCAGCAGGAGTCGTGGGGCACGAGATGAAAAACTGTTTTTT. Translated, it gives CASRSRGARDEKLFF. This sequence joins TRBV5-1 and TRBJ1-4; weak D call: TRBD1 (5 bases). Trimming stripped 5 bases from V and 6 bases from J, with 17 bases between. This CDR3 has 15 amino acids. The germline gives CDR1 SGHRS, CDR2 YFSETQ.

The chain couples TRBV9 to TRBJ2-3; a possible D gene is TRBD1 (7 bases). The CDR3 length is 15 residues. Trimming took off 4 bases at V and 5 bases at J, with 17 bases between the two ends. Germline V gives CDR1 SGDLS, CDR2 YYNGEE. DNA of the CDR3: TGTGCCAGCAGCCCGCGGCCAGGGGGAGGAGATACGCAGTATTTT. This codes for CASSPRPGGGDTQYF.

The chain employs TRBV5-1 and TRBJ2-1; TRBD2 agrees at 7 bases. V trimming: 6 bases; J trimming: 8 bases; junction bases outside the gene matches: 5. This CDR3 spans 12 amino acids. Germline assignment: CDR1 SGHRS and CDR2 YFSETQ. The CDR3 is CASTLSGDEQFF. The DNA for the CDR3 is TGCGCCAGCACCTTAAGCGGGGATGAGCAGTTCTTC.

This clone was observed a single time. The V and J genes are TRBV28 and TRBJ1-6; D ambiguous. The V end was cut by 6 bases, the J end by 9 bases, with 18 bases between. This CDR3 contains 15 residues. Germline assignment: CDR1 MDHEN and CDR2 SYDVKM. CDR3 nucleotides: TGTGCCAGCAGCCTCGGCGCAAATTTAGTTTCACCCCTCCACTTT. This codes for CASSLGANLVSPLHF.

This chain joins TRBV7-9 and TRBJ2-5; D gene unclear. The germline V and J ends were trimmed by 7 bases and 4 bases, with 13 bases remaining between them. The CDR3 spans 13 residues. Germline assignment: CDR1 SEHNR and CDR2 FQNEAQ (reference sequence). As DNA, the CDR3 is TGTGCCAGCAACGCCCCTAAACGAGAGACCCAGTACTTC. Its translation is CASNAPKRETQYF.

Written as DNA, the CDR3 is TGTGCCAGCAGCCGTAGCGACACCTCCTACGAGCAGTACTTC. Its protein is CASSRSDTSYEQYF. This chain connects TRBV7-2 to TRBJ2-7, with a possible D match to TRBD2 (5 bases). The V gene's germline CDR1 is SGHTA and CDR2 FQGNSA. The V gene lost 5 bases and the J gene lost 0 bases, with 11 bases spanning the gap. CDR3 length equals 14 residues.

The chain couples TRBV27 to TRBJ1-2; D not resolved. Germline CDR1 is MNHEY and CDR2 is SMNVEV (reference sequence). Trimming took 5 bases from V and 7 from J, leaving 17 bases between them. This CDR3 is 14 amino acids long. CDR3 residues: CASSPRGVWGGYTF. CDR3 coding DNA: TGTGCCAGCAGTCCCCGGGGAGTGTGGGGTGGCTACACCTTC.

The chain recombines TRBV10-3 with TRBJ1-1, with TRBD1 as a possible D gene (6 bases). V lost 10 bases and J 1 base, leaving 13 bases between the germline ends. The length of the CDR3 is 13 residues. Germline CDR1 is ENHRY and CDR2 is SYGVKD. The chain's CDR3 is CATHREGNTEAFF. CDR3 nucleotides: TGTGCCACTCACAGGGAGGGGAACACTGAAGCTTTCTTT.

V gene TRBV27 combines with J gene TRBJ1-5, with 7 nucleotides matching TRBD1. CDR1 is MNHEY and CDR2 is SMNVEV in the germline V gene (reference sequence). V lost 6 bases to trimming and J lost 8 bases; unmatched junction nucleotides: 7. The CDR3 runs to 13 residues. The CDR3 region is CASRQDRVEPQHF. As DNA, the CDR3 is TGTGCCAGCAGACAAGACAGGGTGGAGCCCCAGCATTTT.

This clone is a singleton in its sample. The chain uses TRBV9 and TRBJ2-5, with TRBD2 matching over 8 bases. Losses at the gene ends were 4 bases for V and 4 bases for J; bases not matched to a gene: 15. Germline V lookup: CDR1 SGDLS, CDR2 YYNGEE. This CDR3 contains 17 residues. CDR3 in amino acids: CASSLGPSGGARETQYF. CDR3 coding DNA: TGTGCCAGCAGCCTGGGGCCTTCCGGGGGGGCCCGAGAGACCCAGTACTTC.